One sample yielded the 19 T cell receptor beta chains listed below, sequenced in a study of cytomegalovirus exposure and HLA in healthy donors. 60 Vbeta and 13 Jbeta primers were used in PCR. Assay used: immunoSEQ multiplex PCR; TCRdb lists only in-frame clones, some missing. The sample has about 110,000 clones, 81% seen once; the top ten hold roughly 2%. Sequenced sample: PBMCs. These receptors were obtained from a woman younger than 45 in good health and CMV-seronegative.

The CDR3 loop is CASSPLTGDLMRLFF. The CDR3 DNA reads TGTGCCAGTAGTCCCTTGACAGGGGACCTTATGCGGCTGTTTTTT. The chain employs TRBV19 and TRBJ1-4; 8 bases fit TRBD1. Losses at the gene ends were 5 bases for V and 14 bases for J; bases not matched to a gene: 16. Germline CDR1 and CDR2: LNHDA and SQIVND (reference sequence). This CDR3 is built from 15 residues.

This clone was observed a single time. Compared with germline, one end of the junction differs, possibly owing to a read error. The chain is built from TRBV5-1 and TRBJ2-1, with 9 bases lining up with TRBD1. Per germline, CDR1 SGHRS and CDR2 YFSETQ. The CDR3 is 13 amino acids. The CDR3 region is CAGSWDRVGEQFF. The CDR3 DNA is TGCGCCGGCAGCTGGGACAGGGTGGGCGAGCAGTTCTTC.

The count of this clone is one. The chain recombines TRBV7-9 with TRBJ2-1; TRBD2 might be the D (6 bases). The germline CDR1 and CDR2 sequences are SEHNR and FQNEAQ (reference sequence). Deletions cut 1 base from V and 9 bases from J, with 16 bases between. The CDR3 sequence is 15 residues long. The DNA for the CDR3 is TGTGCCAGCAGCTTAGAATGGGGAAGGAGGGGTGAGCAGTTCTTC. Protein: CASSLEWGRRGEQFF.

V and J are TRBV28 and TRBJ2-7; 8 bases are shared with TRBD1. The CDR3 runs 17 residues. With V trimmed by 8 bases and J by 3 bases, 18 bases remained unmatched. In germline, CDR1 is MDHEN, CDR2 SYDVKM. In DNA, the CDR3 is TGTGCCAGCGTCACCCTCGGATCCGGGACAGGTCACTACGAGCAGTACTTC. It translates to CASVTLGSGTGHYEQYF.

The CDR3 loop reads CASSVALVDSTANTGELFF. The CDR3 DNA follows: TGTGCCAGCAGCGTAGCCCTAGTAGACTCTACCGCGAACACCGGGGAGCTGTTTTTT. J is TRBJ2-2 and V is TRBV9; no clear D. The CDR3 is made up of 19 amino acids. CDR1 SGDLS and CDR2 YYNGEE come from the germline V gene. V lost 0 bases to trimming and J lost 0 bases, with 18 bases between them.

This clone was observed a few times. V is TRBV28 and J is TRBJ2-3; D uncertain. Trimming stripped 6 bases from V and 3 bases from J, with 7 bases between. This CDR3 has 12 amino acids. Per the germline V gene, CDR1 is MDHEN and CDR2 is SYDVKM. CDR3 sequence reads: CASSSPTDTQYF. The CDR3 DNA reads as TGTGCCAGCAGCTCCCCTACAGATACGCAGTATTTT.

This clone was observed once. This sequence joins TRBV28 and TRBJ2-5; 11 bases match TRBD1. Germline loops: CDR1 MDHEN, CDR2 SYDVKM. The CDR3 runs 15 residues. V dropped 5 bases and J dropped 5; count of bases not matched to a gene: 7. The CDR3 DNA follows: TGTGCCAGCAGTACCCGGACAGGGGGCCAGGAGACCCAGTACTTC. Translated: CASSTRTGGQETQYF.

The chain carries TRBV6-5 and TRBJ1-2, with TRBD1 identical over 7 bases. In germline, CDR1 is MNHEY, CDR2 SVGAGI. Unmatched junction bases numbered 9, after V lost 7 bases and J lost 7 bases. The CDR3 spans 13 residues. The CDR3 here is CASTQTGLRGYTF. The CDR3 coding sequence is TGTGCCAGCACCCAGACAGGGTTGCGTGGCTACACCTTC.

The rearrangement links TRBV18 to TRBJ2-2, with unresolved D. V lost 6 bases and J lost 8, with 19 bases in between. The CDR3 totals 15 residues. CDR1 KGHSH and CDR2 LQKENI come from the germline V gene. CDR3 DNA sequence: TGTGCCAGCTCTCCAATGGGCCCACATAGTGGGGAGCTGTTTTTT. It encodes CASSPMGPHSGELFF.

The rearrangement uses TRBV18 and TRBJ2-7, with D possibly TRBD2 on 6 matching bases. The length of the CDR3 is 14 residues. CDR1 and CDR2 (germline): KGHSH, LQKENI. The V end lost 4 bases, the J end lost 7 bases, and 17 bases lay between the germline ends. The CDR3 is CASSLGTPAEEQYF. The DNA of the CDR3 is TGTGCCAGCTCACTCGGGACTCCCGCGGAAGAGCAGTACTTC.

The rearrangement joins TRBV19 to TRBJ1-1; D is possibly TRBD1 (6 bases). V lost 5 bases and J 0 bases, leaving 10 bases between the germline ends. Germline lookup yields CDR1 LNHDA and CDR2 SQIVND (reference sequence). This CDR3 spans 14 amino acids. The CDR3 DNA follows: TGTGCCAGTAGTGGGACACCTCTGAACACTGAAGCTTTCTTT. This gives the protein CASSGTPLNTEAFF.

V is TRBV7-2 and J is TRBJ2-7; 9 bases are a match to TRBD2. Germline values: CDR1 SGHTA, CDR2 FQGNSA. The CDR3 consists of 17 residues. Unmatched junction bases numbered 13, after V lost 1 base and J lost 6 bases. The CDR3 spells CASSLEGSGSGRGEQYF. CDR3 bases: TGTGCCAGCAGCTTAGAAGGTAGCGGGAGTGGCCGAGGCGAGCAGTACTTC.

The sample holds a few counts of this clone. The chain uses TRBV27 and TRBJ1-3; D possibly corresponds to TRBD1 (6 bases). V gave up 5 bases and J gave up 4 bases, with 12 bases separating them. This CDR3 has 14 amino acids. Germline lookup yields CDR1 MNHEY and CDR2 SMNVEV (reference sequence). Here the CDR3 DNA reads TGTGCCAGCAGTCGATCGGGACAAGGAAACACCATATATTTT. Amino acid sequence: CASSRSGQGNTIYF.

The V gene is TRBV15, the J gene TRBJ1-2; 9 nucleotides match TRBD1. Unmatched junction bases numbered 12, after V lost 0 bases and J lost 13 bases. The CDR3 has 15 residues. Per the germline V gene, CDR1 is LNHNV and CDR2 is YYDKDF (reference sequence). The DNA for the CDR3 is TGTGCCACCAGCAGAGATCTGGGACAGGGAAGTTGGATCACCTTC. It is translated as CATSRDLGQGSWITF.

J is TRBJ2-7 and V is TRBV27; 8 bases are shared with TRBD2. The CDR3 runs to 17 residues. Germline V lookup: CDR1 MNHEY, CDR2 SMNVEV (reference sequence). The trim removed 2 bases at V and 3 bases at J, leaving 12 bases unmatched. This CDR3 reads CASSLPTGGGGSYEQYF. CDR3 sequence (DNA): TGTGCCAGCAGTTTACCTACCGGGGGGGGAGGGAGCTACGAGCAGTACTTC.

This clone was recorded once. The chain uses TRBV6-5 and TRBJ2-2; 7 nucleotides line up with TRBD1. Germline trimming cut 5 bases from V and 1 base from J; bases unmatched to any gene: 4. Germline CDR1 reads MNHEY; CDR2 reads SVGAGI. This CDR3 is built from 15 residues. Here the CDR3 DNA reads TGTGCCAGCAGTCCATGGACAGGGAACACCGGGGAGCTGTTTTTT. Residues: CASSPWTGNTGELFF.

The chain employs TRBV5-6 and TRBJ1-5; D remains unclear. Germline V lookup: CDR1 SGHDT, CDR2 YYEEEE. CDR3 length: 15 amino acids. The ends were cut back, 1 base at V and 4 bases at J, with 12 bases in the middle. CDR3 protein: CASSLSYRGNQPQHF. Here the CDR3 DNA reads TGTGCCAGCAGCTTGTCATACCGGGGAAATCAGCCCCAGCATTTT. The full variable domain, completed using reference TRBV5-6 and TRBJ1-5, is DAGVTQSPTHLIKTRGQQVTLRCSPKSGHDTVSWYQQALGQGPQFIFQYYEEEERQRGNFPDRFSGHQFPNYSSELNVNALLLGDSALYLCASSLSYRGNQPQHFGDGTRLSIL.

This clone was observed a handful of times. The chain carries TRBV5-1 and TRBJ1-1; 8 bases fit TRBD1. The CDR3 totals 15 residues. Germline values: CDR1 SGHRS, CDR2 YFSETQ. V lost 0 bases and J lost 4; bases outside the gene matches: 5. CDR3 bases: TGCGCCAGCAGCTTGGAGACAGGGGTGGGCACTGAAGCTTTCTTT. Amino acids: CASSLETGVGTEAFF.

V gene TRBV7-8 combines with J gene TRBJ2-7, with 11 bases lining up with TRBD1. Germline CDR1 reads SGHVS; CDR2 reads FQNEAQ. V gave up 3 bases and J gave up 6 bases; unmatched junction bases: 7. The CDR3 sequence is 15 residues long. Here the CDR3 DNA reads TGTGCCAGCAGCTTTCCGGGACAGGGGGTTCCCGAGCAGTACTTC. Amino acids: CASSFPGQGVPEQYF.